The present T cell receptor (beta chain) was sequenced within a study of blood T cell repertoires in COVID-19. Turning to the study itself: Specimens from acute and convalescent COVID-19 originated in the United States, Italy and Spain. The cDNA or gDNA used as material had been derived from T cells, B-cell-depleted T cells, or PBMCs.

The V end was cut by 4 bases, the J end by 5 bases, with 18 bases between. Germline V gives CDR1 SGHTA, CDR2 FQGNSA. This CDR3 has 16 residues. Authors' processing steps: Reference gene primer amplification gave nucleated cell count estimates. Profiled with immunoSEQ multiplex PCR; TCRdb holds only in-frame clones, not every one. The V and J calls and clone size were taken over from that table, and D and trimming were inferred from the DNA. Altogether about 120,000 clones are present, about 85% being singletons, with the ten largest covering around 6.3%. The TCR sequence derives from a man older than 75 with active or convalescent COVID-19. The sequenced material came from peripheral blood. This chain uses TRBV7-2 with TRBJ2-1; TRBD1 might be the D (5 bases). For the CDR3, the DNA is TGTGCCAGCAGCTCGCAGGGTCGGGCTTCACACAATGAGCAGTTCTTC. It is translated as CASSSQGRASHNEQFF.